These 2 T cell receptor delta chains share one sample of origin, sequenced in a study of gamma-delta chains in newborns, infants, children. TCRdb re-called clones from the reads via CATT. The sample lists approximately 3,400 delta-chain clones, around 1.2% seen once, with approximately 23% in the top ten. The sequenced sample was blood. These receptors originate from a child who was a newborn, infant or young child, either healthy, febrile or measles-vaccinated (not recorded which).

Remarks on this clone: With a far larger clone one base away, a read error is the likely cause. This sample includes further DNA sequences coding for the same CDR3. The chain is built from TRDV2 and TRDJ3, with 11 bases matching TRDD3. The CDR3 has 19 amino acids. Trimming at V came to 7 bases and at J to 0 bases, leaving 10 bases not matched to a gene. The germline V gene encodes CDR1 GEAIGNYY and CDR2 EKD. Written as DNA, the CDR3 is TGTGCCTGCGACCCGGCACTGGGGGATAGCTCCTGGGACACCCGACAGATGTTTTTC. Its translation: CACDPALGDSSWDTRQMFF.

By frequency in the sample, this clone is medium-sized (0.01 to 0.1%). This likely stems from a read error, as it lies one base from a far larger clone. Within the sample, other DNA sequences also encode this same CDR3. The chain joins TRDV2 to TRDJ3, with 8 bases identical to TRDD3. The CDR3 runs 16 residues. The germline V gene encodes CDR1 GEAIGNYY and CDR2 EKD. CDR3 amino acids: CARDTGGYWDTRQMFF. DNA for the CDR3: TGTGCCCGTGACACCGGGGGATACTGGGACACCCGACAGATGTTTTTC.